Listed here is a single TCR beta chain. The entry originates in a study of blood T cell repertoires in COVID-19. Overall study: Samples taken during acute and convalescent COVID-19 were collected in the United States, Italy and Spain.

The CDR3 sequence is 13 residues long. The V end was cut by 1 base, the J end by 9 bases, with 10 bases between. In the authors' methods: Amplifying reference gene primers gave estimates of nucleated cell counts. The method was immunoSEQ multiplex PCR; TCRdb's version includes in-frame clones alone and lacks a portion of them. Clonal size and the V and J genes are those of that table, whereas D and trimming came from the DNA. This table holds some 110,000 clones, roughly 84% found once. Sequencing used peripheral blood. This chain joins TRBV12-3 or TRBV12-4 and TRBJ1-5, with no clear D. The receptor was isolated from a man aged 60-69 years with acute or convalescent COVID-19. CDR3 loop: CASSLDGLRPQHF. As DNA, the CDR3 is TGTGCCAGCAGTTTAGACGGGTTGCGGCCCCAGCATTTT.